The present TCR beta chain was sequenced within a study of CXCR3-negative and CXCR3-positive naive CD8 T cells (dated by TCRdb to between 2018 and 2021). In the study overall: In total, roughly 140 million TRB reads were obtained, which works out to roughly 1.5 +/- 0.3 million reads per library. Diversity and physicochemical repertoire analyses covered roughly ten donors pooled from two independent experiments. For the TRBV-TRBJ cluster analysis, the naive subsets came from roughly 5 donors, while the memory cells came from 3 donors. The research as a whole found: Because surface CD5, which is linked to self-reactivity in mice, was comparable between the naive subsets, TCR interaction strength was also inferred from the physicochemical properties of TRB CDR3s. Compared with CXCR3-negative naive cells, CXCR3-positive naive cells had TRB CDR3s with higher hydrophobicity (lower Kidera factor 4), lower energy, and higher strength and volume indices. Both naive subsets had comparably high repertoire diversity, while memory CD8+ T cells had much lower repertoire diversity. Similar TRBV-TRBJ usage was shown by naive CXCR3-negative and CXCR3-positive cells from the same donor, whereas distinct patterns were shown by memory cells. Freshly isolated PBMCs were used for most assays because CXCR3 expression went down partially after cryopreservation.

Notes on this clonotype: Its recognized antigen is unknown.

For every CD8+ T cell subset, over 250,000 cells were flow-sorted straight into RLT lysis buffer, and each subset was sorted in triplicate. To exclude memory contaminants, naive CD8+ T cells were stringently defined as CD45RO-CCR7+CD27+CD95-. Peripheral blood mononuclear cells were isolated from buffy coats using standard density gradient centrifugation. Naive CXCR3-negative and CXCR3-positive CD8+ T cells were flow-sorted using a FACSAria III. Total RNA was extracted from sorted cells with an RNeasy Mini Kit. From the cysteine through the phenylalanine, the CDR3 covers 14 amino acids. Only the protein is on record. CDR1 SGHTA and CDR2 FQGNSA are derived from the germline V gene. Reads for this sample came from a NextSeq 550. The Human TCR Profiling Kit (MiLaboratory) was used to prepare UMI-labeled 5' RACE TRB cDNA libraries. cDNA synthesis used the entire amount of extracted RNA, and PCR amplification then used the entire amount of cDNA produced. The libraries were made side by side, with each library going through the same number of PCR cycles. In the original analysis: With a requirement of at least two reads per UMI, MIGEC and MiXCR extracted about 52,000 +/- 9,100 unique UMI-labeled TRB cDNA molecules per library. Each library averaged around 40,000 +/- 10,000 functional in-frame TRB CDR3 nucleotide clonotypes without stop codons. After downsampling to 5000 UMI-labeled TRB molecules per sample, diversity metrics, including normalized Shannon-Wiener and Chao1, were computed in VDJtools. For the central five CDR3 residues, VDJtools calculated physicochemical properties weighted by clonotype size, namely interaction energy, strength, volume and Kidera factor 4. Each CDR3 protein sequence appears as one entry after TCRdb reprocessed the reads, and no DNA is included. TCRdb, not the authors, supplied the V and J calls. The sample table on file contains about 89,000 distinct CDR3 sequences. Approximately 0.99% of the sample rests with the top ten.

This receptor was obtained from a human donor in good health. Some clones in this sample may be carry-over from other donors' samples. The specimen sequenced was naive CXCR3+ CD8+ T cells from blood. Interpreted using the paper, the cell subset or site label stands for: CD45RO-CCR7+CD27+CD95- naive CD8+ T cells expressing CXCR3 (TNR3+). The chain is made from TRBV7-2 and TRBJ1-5; the D call from TCRdb, TRBD1, cannot be confirmed without DNA. The CDR3 amino acid sequence is: CASSLEGGFQPQHF. With all but the CDR3 taken from the reference TRBV7-2 and TRBJ1-5 genes, the full variable domain is: GAGVSQSPSNKVTEKGKDVELRCDPISGHTALYWYRQSLGQGLEFLIYFQGNSAPDKSGLPSDRFSAERTGGSVSTLTIQRTQQEDSAVYLCASSLEGGFQPQHFGDGTRLSIL.